This entry is about one T cell receptor beta chain. Other DNA sequences in the same sample also yield this CDR3. This sample was taken from a study of shared clonotypes between healthy human individuals. Terminally differentiated effector memory CD45RA+ cells were excluded by CCR7 positive selection of CD45RO-negative cells. Here immunoSEQ multiplex PCR was the method, and the copy in TCRdb shows in-frame clones only, minus some. The table includes around 2,000,000 clones, less than 95% detected once. Germline V gene lookup returns CDR1 PRHDT and CDR2 FYEKMQ (reference sequence). The CDR3 is 12 residues long. The V and J ends lost 0 bases and 5 bases respectively, with 4 bases between them.

The gene calls are TRBV13 and TRBJ2-5, with D unclear. Sample: naive CD8+ T cells sorted from blood. The clonotype was recovered from a man between 18 and 35 years old in good health. The CDR3 nucleotides read TGTGCCAGCAGCTTAGGCCAGGAGACCCAGTACTTC. Protein: CASSLGQETQYF.